A single sample gave rise to the 24 T cell receptor beta chains below, sequenced in a study of T-cell memory formation after mild COVID-19. TCRdb reanalysed the 5' RACE reads using MiXCR and keeps one entry per CDR3 protein. The sample yields about 250,000 distinct CDR3 sequences, about 16% seen once. Sequenced material: PBMCs or a T cell subset sorted from them (not recorded which). The source of these receptors is a man aged 18-30 years who had mild COVID-19 (a few samples of this study predate the infection). Cell type and time point are not known.

By sample share, this clonotype is medium-sized. The chain has TRBV5-1 and TRBJ1-1, with D unclear. Germline V gives CDR1 SGHRS, CDR2 YFSETQ. The CDR3 totals 12 residues. V lost 0 bases and J lost 9, with 9 bases in between. Here the CDR3 reads CASSLEGPQAFF. The CDR3 DNA reads as TGCGCCAGCAGCTTGGAAGGACCCCAAGCTTTCTTT. The variable domain in full, completed from reference TRBV5-1 and TRBJ1-1, reads KAGVTQTPRYLIKTRGQQVTLSCSPISGHRSVSWYQQTPGQGLQFLFEYFSETQRNKGNFPGRFSGRQFSNSRSEMNVSTLELGDSALYLCASSLEGPQAFFGQGTRLTVV.

This clonotype occurred a few times. The CDR3 loop is CSVEDGSYEQYF. The CDR3 nucleotides read TGCAGCGTTGAGGACGGCTCCTACGAGCAGTACTTC. The V and J genes are TRBV29-1 and TRBJ2-7; no firm D call. V dropped 3 bases and J dropped 0 bases, with 6 bases sitting between them. The CDR3 covers 12 residues. Per the germline V gene, CDR1 is SQVTM and CDR2 is ANQGSEA.

The chain has TRBV28 and TRBJ1-2; D not resolved. Germline V gene lookup returns CDR1 MDHEN and CDR2 SYDVKM. The V end was cut by 9 bases, the J end by 5 bases, with 13 bases between. There are 12 residues in the CDR3. CDR3 region: CASLAGGYGYTF. The CDR3 bases are TGTGCCAGTCTCGCGGGAGGGTATGGCTACACCTTC.

The chain links TRBV6-2 or TRBV6-3 to TRBJ2-5; D is uncertain. Germline CDR1 reads MNHEY; CDR2 reads SVGEGT. The length of the CDR3 is 13 residues. V lost 7 bases and J 2 bases, leaving 11 bases between the germline ends. The CDR3 DNA follows: TGTGCCAGCACCAGAGACGGACAAGAGACCCAGTACTTC. Translating gives CASTRDGQETQYF.

This clonotype occurred many times. The chain joins TRBV4-1 to TRBJ1-4, with D maybe TRBD1 (5 bases). This CDR3 has 15 amino acids. The germline gives CDR1 MGHRA, CDR2 YSYEKL. V was trimmed by 0 bases and J by 7 bases, leaving 12 bases between them. CDR3 DNA sequence: TGCGCCAGCAGCCAAGAATGGGGGGTCGGTGAAAAACTGTTTTTT. It encodes CASSQEWGVGEKLFF.

This clonotype was detected many times. This chain joins TRBV5-1 and TRBJ2-6; D gene uncertain. Looked up from germline, CDR1 is SGHRS and CDR2 is YFSETQ. The CDR3 contains 14 residues. Trimming pared 5 bases from V and 0 bases from J, leaving 6 bases between. The DNA for the CDR3 is TGCGCCAGCAGGGATTCCTCTGGGGCCAACGTCCTGACTTTC. Amino acids: CASRDSSGANVLTF.

The chain couples TRBV20-1 to TRBJ1-1, with D possibly matching TRBD1 (5 bases). The CDR3 spans 12 residues. Germline loops: CDR1 DFQATT, CDR2 SNEGSKA (reference sequence). V lost 4 bases and J lost 6, with 12 bases in between. CDR3 region: CSATQVGAEAFF. The CDR3 bases are TGCAGTGCTACCCAGGTGGGGGCTGAAGCTTTCTTT.

This clonotype came up many times. The V gene is TRBV20-1, the J gene TRBJ1-1, with 7 positions matching TRBD1. The length of the CDR3 is 17 residues. J was trimmed by 5 bases and V by 3 bases; bases with no gene match: 18. Germline assignment: CDR1 DFQATT and CDR2 SNEGSKA (reference sequence). For the CDR3, the DNA is TGCAGTGCTAGGGTTGAAGAACTCTCAGGGGGGTGGACTGAAGCTTTCTTT. The encoded protein is CSARVEELSGGWTEAFF.

Here the CDR3 DNA reads TGTGCCAGCAGCCAAACCTGGACCAACCAAGAGACCCAGTACTTC. It specifies CASSQTWTNQETQYF. This rearrangement joins TRBV6-4 to TRBJ2-5; D gene uncertain. Per germline, CDR1 MRHNA and CDR2 SNTAGT. CDR3 length: 15 amino acids. The V and J ends lost 6 bases and 0 bases respectively, with 14 bases between them.

V usage is TRBV29-1 and J usage is TRBJ2-1, with TRBD1 matching over 8 bases. Germline V gene lookup returns CDR1 SQVTM and CDR2 ANQGSEA. There are 15 residues in the CDR3. The junction had 8 bases not matched to a gene; V was cut back by 1 base and J by 6 bases. The CDR3 loop is CSVEGPGTGPNEQFF. As DNA, the CDR3 is TGCAGCGTTGAAGGGCCCGGGACAGGTCCCAATGAGCAGTTCTTC.

The chain employs TRBV5-1 and TRBJ2-1; tentatively, D is TRBD2 (5 bases). The CDR3 covers 14 residues. With 5 bases removed from V and 6 bases from J, the gap between germline ends came to 15 bases. Germline CDR1 and CDR2: SGHRS and YFSETQ. The CDR3 loop reads CASSLSPGFNEQFF. CDR3 nucleotides: TGCGCCAGCAGTCTTTCCCCGGGGTTCAATGAGCAGTTCTTC.

This clonotype was recorded at least ten times. This sequence joins TRBV7-8 and TRBJ2-1, with TRBD1 matching 7 bases. This CDR3 comprises 13 residues. Germline V CDR1 and CDR2: SGHVS, FQNEAQ. J lost 10 bases, V lost 6 bases, and 9 bases had no gene match. The CDR3 region has the DNA TGTGCCAGCAGTGTGCTCAGGGGACAGGAGCAGTTCTTC. Translation gives CASSVLRGQEQFF.

The chain links TRBV4-2 to TRBJ2-1, with 10 bases matching TRBD2. The CDR3 runs to 16 residues. The germline V gene encodes CDR1 LGHNA and CDR2 YNFKEQ. V shed 5 bases and J 6 bases; nucleotides not matched to a gene: 10. CDR3 sequence (DNA): TGTGCCAGCAGCGATCCTAGCGGGGGATCTCTCAATGAGCAGTTCTTC. Amino acids: CASSDPSGGSLNEQFF.

This clonotype came up a few times. The J gene is TRBJ1-4, the V gene TRBV12-3 or TRBV12-4; D remains ambiguous. Trimming took off 5 bases at V and 0 bases at J, with 10 bases between the two ends. The CDR3 spans 15 residues. CDR3 residues: CASSPSWATNEKLFF. DNA of the CDR3: TGTGCCAGCAGTCCCAGTTGGGCAACTAATGAAAAACTGTTTTTT.

This chain uses TRBV4-3 with TRBJ2-2; 7 positions match TRBD2. V lost 0 bases to trimming and J lost 6 bases; unmatched junction nucleotides: 7. There are 16 residues in the CDR3. The V gene's germline CDR1 is LGHNA and CDR2 YSLEER. The CDR3 coding sequence is TGCGCCAGCAGCCAAGATCCCGGACTAGAGGCCGGGGAGCTGTTTTTT. Translating gives CASSQDPGLEAGELFF.

The chain uses TRBV4-2 and TRBJ1-6; 8 positions agree with TRBD1. V shed 3 bases and J 7 bases; nucleotides not matched to a gene: 11. There are 17 residues in the CDR3. Germline CDR1 LGHNA, CDR2 YNFKEQ. The CDR3 spells CASSHTGRTGRNSPLHF. The CDR3 DNA follows: TGTGCCAGCAGCCACACAGGTCGGACAGGGCGGAATTCACCCCTCCACTTT.

This chain links TRBV11-2 with TRBJ1-4; possible D gene TRBD1, 5 bases. Germline V lookup: CDR1 SGHAT, CDR2 FQNNGV. The CDR3 has 13 amino acids. Trimming stripped 6 bases from V and 5 bases from J, with 10 bases between. The CDR3 sequence: CASRRQMNEKLFF. The DNA for the CDR3 is TGTGCCAGCAGGAGACAGATGAATGAAAAACTGTTTTTT.

This clonotype showed up many times. This chain links TRBV5-1 with TRBJ2-5; TRBD2 agrees at 7 bases. The CDR3 extends over 14 amino acids. V was pared by 3 bases and J by 1 base, with 3 bases of the junction left unmatched. Germline V CDR1 and CDR2: SGHRS, YFSETQ. CDR3 DNA: TGCGCCAGCAGCTCCGGGACTATCCAAGAGACCCAGTACTTC. Amino acids: CASSSGTIQETQYF.

The chain is built from TRBV7-2 and TRBJ1-5, with a possible D match to TRBD1 (5 bases). CDR1 is SGHTA, CDR2 FQGNSA, per germline. V was shortened by 3 bases and J by 0 bases, with 9 bases between the two germline ends. The CDR3 sequence is 15 residues long. CDR3: CASSFGHNSNQPQHF. The CDR3 nucleotides are TGTGCCAGCAGCTTTGGACATAATAGCAATCAGCCCCAGCATTTT.

The rearrangement joins TRBV20-1 to TRBJ2-3, with D possibly TRBD2 on 6 matching bases. Trimming cost V 5 bases and J 1 base, with 13 bases left between them. Germline CDR1 DFQATT, CDR2 SNEGSKA (reference sequence). This CDR3 is built from 14 residues. CDR3 sequence reads: CSAFSSVGTDTQYF. The CDR3 DNA reads TGCAGTGCTTTTTCTAGCGTGGGCACAGATACGCAGTATTTT.

V and J are TRBV2 and TRBJ1-1; 7 bases line up with TRBD1. With V trimmed by 8 bases and J by 0 bases, 3 bases remained unmatched. The CDR3 length is 13 residues. The germline V gene has CDR1 SNHLY and CDR2 FYNNEI. The CDR3 DNA follows: TGTGCCAGCTGCCAGGGGGTGAACACTGAAGCTTTCTTT. Protein sequence: CASCQGVNTEAFF.

The chain recombines TRBV24-1 with TRBJ1-1, with 8 bases identical to TRBD1. CDR3 length equals 17 residues. Trimming removed 4 bases from V and 3 bases from J; junction bases left unmatched: 12. From germline, CDR1 is KGHDR and CDR2 SFDVKD. This CDR3 is CATSDAPPGGEDTEAFF. For the CDR3, the DNA is TGTGCCACCAGTGACGCCCCTCCAGGGGGCGAGGACACTGAAGCTTTCTTT.

This clonotype has a count of ten or more. The gene calls are TRBV2 and TRBJ2-1, with D uncertain. CDR3 length: 11 amino acids. V was clipped by 6 bases and J by 3 bases, with 3 bases between them. CDR1 and CDR2 from the germline V gene are SNHLY and FYNNEI. CDR3 nucleotide sequence: TGTGCCAGCAGATACTACAATGAGCAGTTCTTC. Translated: CASRYYNEQFF.

This chain uses TRBV4-2 with TRBJ2-7; perhaps TRBD2 as D (6 bases). Germline V gives CDR1 LGHNA, CDR2 YNFKEQ. The CDR3 is made up of 13 amino acids. V dropped 0 bases and J dropped 5 bases, with 8 bases sitting between them. As DNA, the CDR3 is TGTGCCAGCAGCCAAGAAGCGGGTAACGAGCAGTACGTC. As protein: CASSQEAGNEQYV.